The subject of this entry is one T cell receptor beta chain. This record comes from a study of identical twins. TCRdb passed the 5' RACE reads through MiXCR, listing each CDR3 protein once. This table has 350,000 or so distinct CDR3 sequences, roughly an eighth appearing once. CDR1 is DFQATT, CDR2 SNEGSKA, per germline (reference sequence). J gave up 5 bases and V 1 base, and 8 bases lay outside the gene matches. CDR3 size: 15 residues. This sample also belongs to another study, concerning yellow fever vaccine responses in identical twins.

This clonotype originated in a woman between 18 and 29 years old in good health. Sequenced: CD8+ T cells sorted from blood. This chain uses TRBV20-1 with TRBJ2-3; TRBD2 matches 8 bases. The CDR3 DNA sequence: TGCAGTGCTAGAGCCTATGAGCGGGAGAGAGATACGCAGTATTTT. The encoded protein is CSARAYERERDTQYF.